This passage covers 19 T cell receptor beta chains from one sample sequenced in a study of blood T cell repertoires in COVID-19. The table came from immunoSEQ multiplex PCR; TCRdb's copy has only in-frame clones and leaves some out. The sample records some 170,000 clones, roughly 87% being singletons. Sequenced material: peripheral blood. These receptors were taken from a woman aged 70-85 years with acute or convalescent COVID-19.

J is TRBJ2-1 and V is TRBV7-2; D uncertain. There are 13 residues in the CDR3. CDR1 SGHTA and CDR2 FQGNSA come from the germline V gene. V gave up 1 base and J gave up 11 bases, with 12 bases separating them. The CDR3 DNA reads TGTGCCAGCAGCTTAGTTTCTCGGTACCAGCAGTTCTTC. It codes for CASSLVSRYQQFF.

The CDR3 DNA sequence: TGTGCCAGCAGTGGCAGGGACAGGTCTGCCTCAGAGACCCAGTACTTC. It codes for CASSGRDRSASETQYF. The chain uses TRBV2 and TRBJ2-5; 8 nucleotides match TRBD1. Germline V lookup: CDR1 SNHLY, CDR2 FYNNEI. This CDR3 spans 16 amino acids. After removal of 4 bases from V and 4 bases from J, the junction contained 11 bases not matched to a gene.

This chain uses TRBV7-2 with TRBJ2-5; tentative D call: TRBD1 (5 bases). V was pared by 1 base and J by 0 bases, with 12 bases between. This CDR3 has 16 amino acids. Germline loops: CDR1 SGHTA, CDR2 FQGNSA. The CDR3 sequence: CASSLGGAYNQETQYF. CDR3 nucleotides: TGTGCCAGCAGCTTAGGTGGGGCCTACAACCAAGAGACCCAGTACTTC. The full variable domain, completed using reference TRBV7-2 and TRBJ2-5, is GAGVSQSPSNKVTEKGKDVELRCDPISGHTALYWYRQSLGQGLEFLIYFQGNSAPDKSGLPSDRFSAERTGGSVSTLTIQRTQQEDSAVYLCASSLGGAYNQETQYFGPGTRLLVL.

The chain employs TRBV5-1 and TRBJ1-1, with D uncertain. The CDR3 runs to 12 residues. V gave up 3 bases and J gave up 4 bases, with 7 bases separating them. The germline gives CDR1 SGHRS, CDR2 YFSETQ. The CDR3 bases are TGCGCCAGCAGCTCCGAGAGCACTGAAGCTTTCTTT. Translating gives CASSSESTEAFF.

This CDR3 reads CSVRTSGSPSDEQFF. The CDR3 DNA sequence: TGCAGCGTCCGGACTAGCGGAAGCCCCTCGGATGAGCAGTTCTTC. The chain links TRBV29-1 to TRBJ2-1, with 10 bases identical to TRBD2. Trimming removed 6 bases from V and 8 bases from J; junction bases left unmatched: 13. Germline CDR1 and CDR2: SQVTM and ANQGSEA. This CDR3 comprises 15 residues.

The chain has TRBV5-8 and TRBJ1-6; TRBD1 aligns across 8 bases. V gave up 4 bases and J gave up 8 bases; unmatched junction bases: 5. From germline, CDR1 is SGHTS and CDR2 YDEGEE. This CDR3 has 14 residues. The CDR3 loop reads CASSPGQADSPLHF. The CDR3 DNA reads TGTGCCAGCAGCCCGGGACAGGCGGATTCACCCCTCCACTTT.

This chain links TRBV28 with TRBJ1-5; 9 bases agree with TRBD1. Germline loops: CDR1 MDHEN, CDR2 SYDVKM. The CDR3 runs 15 residues. V shed 4 bases and J 4 bases; nucleotides not matched to a gene: 5. CDR3 DNA sequence: TGTGCCAGCAGTTCACGGGACAGGGCAAATCAGCCCCAGCATTTT. It yields the protein CASSSRDRANQPQHF.

V and J are TRBV6-1 and TRBJ2-3; tentatively, D is TRBD1 (6 bases). The CDR3 is made up of 14 amino acids. Trimming left V 3 bases short and J 2 bases short, with 9 bases between. Germline V gene data show CDR1 as MNHNS and CDR2 as SASEGT. The CDR3 sequence: CASSDRQVTDTQYF. The CDR3 nucleotides read TGTGCCAGCAGTGACAGACAGGTCACAGATACGCAGTATTTT.

In the case of this clone: At one end, the junction sequence differs from germline, possibly due to a read error. The V gene is TRBV7-2, the J gene TRBJ2-5; 11 bases agree with TRBD2. The CDR3 spans 19 residues. CDR1 is SGHTA and CDR2 is FQGNSA in the germline V gene. CDR3 amino acids: CASSLGVGSSGRSQGTQYF. Written as DNA, the CDR3 is TGTGCCAGCAGCTTAGGGGTAGGCTCTAGCGGGAGGTCCCAAGGGACCCAGTACTTC.

The V gene is TRBV6-1, the J gene TRBJ2-2, with D maybe TRBD2 (7 bases). Deletions cut 3 bases from V and 4 bases from J, with 15 bases between. CDR1 and CDR2 (germline): MNHNS, SASEGT. The CDR3 loop spans 16 amino acids. The CDR3 loop reads CASSELAGATTGELFF. CDR3 DNA sequence: TGTGCCAGCAGTGAGTTGGCGGGGGCCACCACCGGGGAGCTGTTTTTT.

The CDR3 DNA is TGCGCCAGCAGCTTGGGCTCTAGCGGGGGGGCCCGCTACGAGCAGTACTTC. Translation gives CASSLGSSGGARYEQYF. This rearrangement joins TRBV5-1 to TRBJ2-7, with 12 bases fitting TRBD2. The germline V gene has CDR1 SGHRS and CDR2 YFSETQ. The CDR3 extends over 17 amino acids. Trimming took 0 bases from V and 3 from J; bases not matched to a gene: 7.

This clone has a handful of counts. The gene calls are TRBV6-5 and TRBJ2-7, with TRBD1 matching over 7 bases. The V segment lost 6 bases and the J segment 3 bases; nucleotides outside the gene matches: 8. There are 14 residues in the CDR3. In germline, CDR1 is MNHEY, CDR2 SVGAGI. Written as DNA, the CDR3 is TGTGCCAGCAGCGATACAGGGGACGGCTACGAGCAGTACTTC. As protein: CASSDTGDGYEQYF.

CDR3 sequence reads: CASSLPQTEAFF. The CDR3 DNA reads as TGTGCCAGCAGCCTACCCCAAACTGAAGCTTTCTTT. This rearrangement joins TRBV5-4 to TRBJ1-1, with D uncertain. This CDR3 comprises 12 residues. V lost 4 bases to trimming and J lost 5 bases, with 9 bases between them. Germline CDR1 SGHNT, CDR2 YYREEE (reference sequence).

The chain links TRBV2 to TRBJ2-7; TRBD1 matches at 12 bases. Germline lookup yields CDR1 SNHLY and CDR2 FYNNEI. There are 15 residues in the CDR3. V lost 6 bases to trimming and J lost 6 bases; unmatched junction nucleotides: 9. The CDR3 reads CASSLRGQGAGEQYF. Here the CDR3 DNA reads TGTGCCAGCAGCCTCCGGGGACAGGGGGCTGGCGAGCAGTACTTC.

This clone was counted only a few times. The rearrangement uses TRBV7-2 and TRBJ1-1, with 7 bases that match TRBD1. Germline values: CDR1 SGHTA, CDR2 FQGNSA. The trim removed 5 bases at V and 4 bases at J, leaving 4 bases unmatched. There are 13 residues in the CDR3. CDR3 DNA sequence: TGTGCCAGCAGCAACCGACAGGGCACTGAAGCTTTCTTT. Encoded protein: CASSNRQGTEAFF.

The rearrangement joins TRBV12-3 or TRBV12-4 to TRBJ2-1; perhaps TRBD2 as D (7 bases). Trimming left V 7 bases short and J 7 bases short, with 14 bases between. The CDR3 is made up of 13 amino acids. Here the CDR3 DNA reads TGTGCCAGCAACCCACAGGGAGGGAATGAGCAGTTCTTC. This gives the protein CASNPQGGNEQFF.

As for this clone: Sequence at one end of the junction differs from germline and may be a read error. The chain carries TRBV4-2 and TRBJ1-6, with D hard to call. Germline-derived CDR1 and CDR2 are LGHNA and YNFKEQ. This CDR3 has 13 residues. The DNA for the CDR3 is TGTGCCAGCAGCCAAGATTATAGTTCACCCCTCCACTTT. Protein sequence: CASSQDYSSPLHF.

This clone was seen a few times. V gene TRBV30 combines with J gene TRBJ2-5, with 12 bases that match TRBD1. CDR3 length: 13 amino acids. Trimming cost V 5 bases and J 10 bases; bases outside gene matches: 8. Per the germline V gene, CDR1 is GTSNPN and CDR2 is SVGIG (reference sequence). CDR3 sequence: CAWGTGGGRIQYF. CDR3 sequence (DNA): TGTGCCTGGGGGACAGGGGGCGGAAGGATCCAGTACTTC.

The chain recombines TRBV14 with TRBJ2-5, with D perhaps TRBD2 (5 bases). The CDR3 consists of 17 residues. Germline V CDR1 and CDR2: SGHDN, FVKESK. V gave up 0 bases and J gave up 2 bases, with 16 bases separating them. CDR3 protein: CASSQDRSGFRQETQYF. The CDR3 nucleotides read TGTGCCAGCAGCCAAGATCGGTCGGGGTTTCGACAAGAGACCCAGTACTTC. The whole variable domain, filled in from reference TRBV14 and TRBJ2-5, reads EAGVTQFPSHSVIEKGQTVTLRCDPISGHDNLYWYRRVMGKEIKFLLHFVKESKQDESGMPNNRFLAERTGGTYSTLKVQPAELEDSGVYFCASSQDRSGFRQETQYFGPGTRLLVL.